The subject of this entry is one T cell receptor (beta chain). The antigen remains undetermined. The data are from a study of CD8+ T cells in alopecia areata. Whole-study context: Treatment comprised oral tofacitinib, 5 to 10 mg twice daily, in treated patients.

As the sequencing template, cDNA was produced by extracting RNA and reverse transcribing it. Libraries were prepared by immunoSEQ multiplex PCR; TCRdb keeps only in-frame clonotypes and omits some of them. The data show around 250,000 clones, around two thirds seen once. General observations from the study: Affected scalp, especially in alopecia totalis/universalis, had a higher clonality than normal scalp did.

PBMC-derived CD4+ and CD8+ T cells were sorted. The V gene lost 1 base and the J gene lost 5 bases, with 9 bases spanning the gap. The length of the CDR3 is 13 residues. The germline V gene encodes CDR1 SGHVS and CDR2 FNYEAQ. This material consisted of CD4+ T cells sorted from blood, taken at week 0. The source of this sequence is a human donor with alopecia areata. The rearrangement links TRBV7-6 to TRBJ2-7, with D hard to call. In nucleotides, the CDR3 is TGTGCCAGCAGCTTAGAAGGCCCAAACGAGCAGTACTTC. Its protein product is CASSLEGPNEQYF.